The text below deals with one TCR beta chain. At the DNA level, this CDR3 is encoded by other sequences in the same sample as well. The data originate from a study of blood T cell repertoires in COVID-19. Study details: COVID-19 samples from acute and convalescent phases originated in the United States, Italy and Spain.

TCRdb's table, derived via immunoSEQ multiplex PCR, lists solely in-frame clones and lacks some. The repertoire has roughly 140,000 clones, 87% of them found once; the top ten carry about 4.6%. Germline V gene sequence: CDR1 SGDLS, CDR2 YYNGEE. This CDR3 comprises 13 residues. V was trimmed by 4 bases and J by 4 bases, leaving 9 bases between them. This chain joins TRBV9 and TRBJ1-5, with a tentative D call TRBD1 (6 bases). The clonotype comes from a woman aged 60-75 years with active or convalescent COVID-19. Sequenced input: peripheral blood. In nucleotides, the CDR3 is TGTGCCAGCAGCCTGACAGGAAATCAGCCCCAGCATTTT. Its translation: CASSLTGNQPQHF.